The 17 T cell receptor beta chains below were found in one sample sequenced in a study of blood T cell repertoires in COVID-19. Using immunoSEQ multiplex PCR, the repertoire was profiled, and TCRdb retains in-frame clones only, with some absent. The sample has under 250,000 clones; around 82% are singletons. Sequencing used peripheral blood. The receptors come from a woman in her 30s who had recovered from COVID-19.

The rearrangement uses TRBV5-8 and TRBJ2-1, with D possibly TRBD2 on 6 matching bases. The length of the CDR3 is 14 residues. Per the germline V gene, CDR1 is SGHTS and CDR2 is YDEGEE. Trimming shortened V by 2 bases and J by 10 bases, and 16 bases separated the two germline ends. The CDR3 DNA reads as TGTGCCAGCAGCTTTAGCGGAGGAGCGAGCGAGCAGTTCTTC. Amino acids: CASSFSGGASEQFF.

The CDR3 here is CASRPGQTSGGYTF. The DNA of the CDR3 is TGTGCCAGCAGACCGGGACAGACATCCGGTGGCTACACCTTC. The chain employs TRBV28 and TRBJ1-2, with 7 bases identical to TRBD1. This CDR3 is 14 amino acids long. The junction had 11 bases not matched to a gene; V was cut back by 6 bases and J by 7 bases. Germline values: CDR1 MDHEN, CDR2 SYDVKM.

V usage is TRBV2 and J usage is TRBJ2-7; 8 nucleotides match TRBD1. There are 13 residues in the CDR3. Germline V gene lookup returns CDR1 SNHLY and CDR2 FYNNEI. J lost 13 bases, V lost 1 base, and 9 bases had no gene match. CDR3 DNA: TGTGCCAGCAGTGAAGTTAAGGGACAGGTGATCTACTTC. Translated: CASSEVKGQVIYF.

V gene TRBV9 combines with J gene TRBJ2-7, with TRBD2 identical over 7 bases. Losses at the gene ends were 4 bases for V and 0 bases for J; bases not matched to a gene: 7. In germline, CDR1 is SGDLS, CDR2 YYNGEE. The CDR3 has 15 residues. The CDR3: CASSSSTSSSYEQYF. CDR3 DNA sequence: TGTGCCAGCAGCTCTTCGACTAGCTCCTCCTACGAGCAGTACTTC.

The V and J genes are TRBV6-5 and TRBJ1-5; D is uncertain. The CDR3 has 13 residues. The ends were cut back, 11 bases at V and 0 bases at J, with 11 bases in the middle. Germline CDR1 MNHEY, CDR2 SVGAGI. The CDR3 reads CAGLTLSNQPQHF. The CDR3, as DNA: TGTGCCGGCCTGACACTTAGCAATCAGCCCCAGCATTTT.

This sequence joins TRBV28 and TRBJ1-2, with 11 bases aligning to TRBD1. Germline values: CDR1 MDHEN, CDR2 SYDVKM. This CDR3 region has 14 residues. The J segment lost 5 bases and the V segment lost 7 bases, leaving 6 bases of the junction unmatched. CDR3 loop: CASTAGQGAYGYTF. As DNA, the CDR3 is TGTGCCAGCACCGCAGGACAGGGGGCTTATGGCTACACCTTC.

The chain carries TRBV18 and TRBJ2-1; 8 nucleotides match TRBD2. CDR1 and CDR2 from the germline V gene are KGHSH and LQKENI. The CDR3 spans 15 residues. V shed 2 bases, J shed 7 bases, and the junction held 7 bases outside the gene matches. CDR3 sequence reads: CASSPMTGGGNEQFF. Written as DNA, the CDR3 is TGTGCCAGCTCACCAATGACGGGAGGGGGGAATGAGCAGTTCTTC. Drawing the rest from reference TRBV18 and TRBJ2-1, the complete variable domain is NAGVMQNPRHLVRRRGQEARLRCSPMKGHSHVYWYRQLPEEGLKFMVYLQKENIIDESGMPKERFSAEFPKEGPSILRIQQVVRGDSAAYFCASSPMTGGGNEQFFGPGTRLTVL.

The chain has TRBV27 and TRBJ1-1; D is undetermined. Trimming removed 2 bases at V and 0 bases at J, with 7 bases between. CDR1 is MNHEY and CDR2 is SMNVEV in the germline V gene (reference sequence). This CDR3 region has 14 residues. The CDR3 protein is CASSLGRLNTEAFF. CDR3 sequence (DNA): TGTGCCAGCAGTTTAGGGCGCCTGAACACTGAAGCTTTCTTT.

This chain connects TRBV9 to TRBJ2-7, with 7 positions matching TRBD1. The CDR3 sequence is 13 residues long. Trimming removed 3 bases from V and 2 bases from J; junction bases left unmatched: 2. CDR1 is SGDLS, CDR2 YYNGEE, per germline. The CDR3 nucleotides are TGTGCCAGCAGCGGGGGACAGACCTACGAGCAGTACTTC. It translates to CASSGGQTYEQYF.

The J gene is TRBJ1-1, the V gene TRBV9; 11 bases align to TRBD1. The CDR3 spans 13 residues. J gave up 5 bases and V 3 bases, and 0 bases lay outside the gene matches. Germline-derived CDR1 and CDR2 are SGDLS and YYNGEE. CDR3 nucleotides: TGTGCCAGCAGCGGGGACAGGGGGACTGAAGCTTTCTTT. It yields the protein CASSGDRGTEAFF.

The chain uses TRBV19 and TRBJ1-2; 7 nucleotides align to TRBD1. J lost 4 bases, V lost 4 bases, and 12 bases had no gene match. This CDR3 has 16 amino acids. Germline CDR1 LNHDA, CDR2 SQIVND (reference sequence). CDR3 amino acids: CASSKSQDRSGYGYTF. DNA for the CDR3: TGTGCCAGTAGTAAATCCCAGGACAGGTCCGGCTATGGCTACACCTTC.

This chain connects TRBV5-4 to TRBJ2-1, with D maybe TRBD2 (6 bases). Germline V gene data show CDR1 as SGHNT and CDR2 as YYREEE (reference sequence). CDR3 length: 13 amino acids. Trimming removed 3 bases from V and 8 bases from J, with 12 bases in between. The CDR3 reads CASSSGTWDEQFF. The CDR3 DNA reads TGTGCCAGCAGCTCCGGGACTTGGGATGAGCAGTTCTTC.

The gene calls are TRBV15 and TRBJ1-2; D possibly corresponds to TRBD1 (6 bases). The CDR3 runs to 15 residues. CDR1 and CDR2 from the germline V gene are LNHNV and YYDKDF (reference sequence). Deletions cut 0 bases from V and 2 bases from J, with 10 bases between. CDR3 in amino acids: CATSRDLGGNYGYTF. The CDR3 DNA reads TGTGCCACCAGCAGAGATCTAGGGGGAAACTATGGCTACACCTTC.

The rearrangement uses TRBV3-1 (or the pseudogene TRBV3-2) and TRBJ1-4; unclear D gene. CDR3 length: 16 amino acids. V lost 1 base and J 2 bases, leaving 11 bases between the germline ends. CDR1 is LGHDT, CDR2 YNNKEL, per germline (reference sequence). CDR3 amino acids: CASSQAGFSTNEKLFF. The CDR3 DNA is TGTGCCAGCAGCCAAGCCGGTTTTTCCACTAATGAAAAACTGTTTTTT.

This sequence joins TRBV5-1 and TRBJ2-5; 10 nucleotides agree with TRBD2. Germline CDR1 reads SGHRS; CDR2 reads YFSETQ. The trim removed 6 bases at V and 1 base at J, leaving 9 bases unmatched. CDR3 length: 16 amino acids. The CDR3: CASTTIAGGSQETQYF. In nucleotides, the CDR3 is TGCGCCAGCACCACTATAGCGGGGGGATCCCAAGAGACCCAGTACTTC.

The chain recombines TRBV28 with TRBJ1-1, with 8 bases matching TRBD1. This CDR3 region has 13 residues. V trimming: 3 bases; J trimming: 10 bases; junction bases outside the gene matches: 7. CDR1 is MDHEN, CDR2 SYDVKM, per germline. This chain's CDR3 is CASSLQGARGAFF. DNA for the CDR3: TGTGCCAGCAGTTTGCAGGGGGCCAGGGGAGCTTTCTTT.

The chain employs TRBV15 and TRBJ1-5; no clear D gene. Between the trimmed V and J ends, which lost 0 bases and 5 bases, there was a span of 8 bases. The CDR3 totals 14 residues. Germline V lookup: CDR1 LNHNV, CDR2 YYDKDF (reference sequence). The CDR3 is CATSRDRSYQPQHF. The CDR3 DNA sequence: TGTGCCACCAGCAGAGATCGGAGCTATCAGCCCCAGCATTTT.